The rows below give T cell receptor beta chains drawn from one sample of a study of shared clonotypes between healthy human individuals. Only in-frame clones appear in the TCRdb table, and some are missing; sequencing was by immunoSEQ multiplex PCR. The sample lists over a million clones; around 76% were seen once. Input material: memory CD4+ T cells sorted from blood. The source is a young man in good health. Both conserved end residues are part of each CDR3. Each record gives: clone size, D gene, J gene, V gene, CDR3 DNA, CDR3 protein. A D gene is named only where the DNA matches it firmly. Only some rows state a clone size, as once, few, many or a class for expanded clones.

NA,NA,TRBJ2-6,TRBV18,TGTGCCAGCTCACCAGCGGGGGCAGCGGGGGCCAACGTCCTGACTTTC,CASSPAGAAGANVLTF
NA,TRBD1,TRBJ2-7,TRBV5-6,TGTGCCAGCAGCTTGTGGTCAGGGGGCGACGAGCAGTACTTC,CASSLWSGGDEQYF
NA,NA,TRBJ2-7,TRBV7-8,TGTGCCAGCAGCCCGCCGGGACTCATCTACGAGCAGTACTTC,CASSPPGLIYEQYF
NA,NA,TRBJ2-3,TRBV9,TGTGCCAGCAGCATACTCGAGCGCGGAGAGATCACAGATACGCAGTATTTT,CASSILERGEITDTQYF
NA,NA,TRBJ2-2,TRBV12-5,TGTGCTAGTGGCTCCGTGTTAGCAGCGAACACCGGGGAGCTGTTTTTT,CASGSVLAANTGELFF
NA,NA,TRBJ1-2,TRBV7-8,TGTGCCAGCAGCTTAGTAGCCAGGGGAAACTATGGCTACACCTTC,CASSLVARGNYGYTF
NA,NA,TRBJ1-1,TRBV9,TGTGCCAGCAGCCCCCAGCCGGCGAACACTGAAGCTTTCTTT,CASSPQPANTEAFF
NA,NA,TRBJ1-1,TRBV5-4,TGTGCCAGCAGCTTGAGGGTTAACACTGAAGCTTTCTTT,CASSLRVNTEAFF
NA,NA,TRBJ1-4,TRBV19,TGTGCCACCCGTGGGGGCCTAACTAATGAAAAACTGTTTTTT,CATRGGLTNEKLFF
NA,TRBD2,TRBJ2-1,TRBV19,TGTGCCAGTAGTCCCGGGACTAGCGGGAGCACCGATGAGCAGTTCTTC,CASSPGTSGSTDEQFF
NA,NA,TRBJ2-1,TRBV5-4,TGTGCCAGCAGCCAAGACTACAATGAGCAGTTCTTC,CASSQDYNEQFF
NA,NA,TRBJ2-3,TRBV28,TGTGCCAGCACAGGGATACGAAGCACAGATACGCAGTATTTT,CASTGIRSTDTQYF
NA,NA,TRBJ1-5,TRBV7-2,TGTGCCAGCAGCTTACACGGATCTAGCAATCAGCCCCAGCATTTT,CASSLHGSSNQPQHF
once,TRBD1,TRBJ2-1,TRBV4-3,TGCGCCAGCAGCCAAAACCGGGACAGGGGAAACAATGAGCAGTTCTTC,CASSQNRDRGNNEQFF
NA,TRBD2,TRBJ2-1,TRBV5-1,TGCGCCAGCAGCTTGGTAGCGGGGGACCGGAATGAGCAGTTCTTC,CASSLVAGDRNEQFF
NA,NA,TRBJ1-2,TRBV2,TGTGCCAGCAGGACGGGGGGGAACTATGGCTACACCTTC,CASRTGGNYGYTF
NA,NA,TRBJ2-5,TRBV7-7,TGTGCTAGCAGCGCTGGACACTTGGCGAAGACCCAGTACTTC,CASSAGHLAKTQYF
NA,NA,TRBJ2-5,TRBV7-8,TGTGCCAGCAGCCTAGACGGATGGGGACGAGCGTCCCTACAGCCCCAGTACTTC,CASSLDGWGRASLQPQYF